This passage covers 20 T cell receptor beta chains from one sample sequenced in a study of shared clonotypes between healthy human individuals. Measured with immunoSEQ multiplex PCR; TCRdb has only the in-frame clones, and not every one. The sample consists of millions of clones, just over 90% of them appearing once. Source material: naive CD4+ T cells sorted from blood. Documented subset: CD45RA+ positively selected. Receptors originate from a man younger than 35 in good health.

This chain joins TRBV7-9 and TRBJ1-4, with D perhaps matching TRBD1 (5 bases). With 5 bases removed from V and 2 bases from J, the gap between germline ends came to 21 bases. This CDR3 comprises 18 residues. Germline V gene lookup returns CDR1 SEHNR and CDR2 FQNEAQ (reference sequence). DNA for the CDR3: TGTGCCAGCAGCCCTGGATCCTGGGGGGGGGTGACTAATGAAAAACTGTTTTTT. This gives the protein CASSPGSWGGVTNEKLFF.

This chain joins TRBV4-1 and TRBJ1-1; 8 bases line up with TRBD1. CDR1 MGHRA and CDR2 YSYEKL come from the germline V gene. This CDR3 comprises 14 residues. Unmatched junction bases numbered 5, after V lost 4 bases and J lost 4 bases. CDR3 nucleotides: TGCGCCAGCAGCCCAGTTACAGGGGGCACTGAAGCTTTCTTT. It encodes CASSPVTGGTEAFF.

The genes are TRBV25-1 and TRBJ1-5; D gene unclear. This CDR3 region has 14 residues. Between the trimmed V and J ends, which lost 1 base and 3 bases, there was a span of 7 bases. Germline-derived CDR1 and CDR2 are MGHDK and SYGVNS. Here the CDR3 DNA reads TGTGCCAGCAGTGAATCCGGGTTCAATCAGCCCCAGCATTTT. It translates to CASSESGFNQPQHF.

This rearrangement joins TRBV6-6 to TRBJ1-6; 8 nucleotides align to TRBD1. The length of the CDR3 is 15 residues. V trimming: 0 bases; J trimming: 6 bases; junction bases outside the gene matches: 1. The V gene's germline CDR1 is MNHNY and CDR2 SVGAGI (reference sequence). The CDR3 protein is CASSYSGQGNSPLHF. CDR3 in DNA: TGTGCCAGCAGTTACTCCGGACAGGGTAATTCACCCCTCCACTTT.

In nucleotides, the CDR3 is TGTGCCAGCAGCCTACTGGGACTAGCGGGGGGAAAGACCCAGTACTTC. Amino acid sequence: CASSLLGLAGGKTQYF. The rearrangement joins TRBV5-6 to TRBJ2-5, with TRBD2 matching 15 bases. This CDR3 has 16 residues. The germline gives CDR1 SGHDT, CDR2 YYEEEE. With V trimmed by 4 bases and J by 6 bases, 7 bases remained unmatched. The full variable domain, in which reference TRBV5-6 and TRBJ2-5 provide the parts outside the CDR3, is DAGVTQSPTHLIKTRGQQVTLRCSPKSGHDTVSWYQQALGQGPQFIFQYYEEEERQRGNFPDRFSGHQFPNYSSELNVNALLLGDSALYLCASSLLGLAGGKTQYFGPGTRLLVL.

This rearrangement joins TRBV5-1 to TRBJ1-4; the match to TRBD1 covers 9 bases. V lost 6 bases, J lost 6 bases, and 9 bases stayed unmatched. Looked up from germline, CDR1 is SGHRS and CDR2 is YFSETQ. The CDR3 contains 15 residues. The CDR3: CASKKQGAKDEKLFF. The CDR3 DNA reads TGCGCCAGCAAGAAACAGGGGGCGAAGGATGAAAAACTGTTTTTT.

There are a few counts of this clone. V usage is TRBV19 and J usage is TRBJ1-2; D is uncertain. Germline CDR1 and CDR2: LNHDA and SQIVND (reference sequence). V lost 6 bases and J 4 bases, leaving 15 bases between the germline ends. The CDR3 has 14 amino acids. CDR3 amino acids: CASSLGEGPYGYTF. The CDR3 DNA sequence: TGTGCCAGTAGCCTCGGGGAGGGCCCCTATGGCTACACCTTC.

The chain joins TRBV10-3 to TRBJ2-4, with a weak D call TRBD2 (5 bases). The germline CDR1 and CDR2 sequences are ENHRY and SYGVKD. Deletions cut 2 bases from V and 7 bases from J, with 21 bases between. The CDR3 contains 17 residues. DNA of the CDR3: TGTGCCATCAGTGAGACCAACCGAGCGGATAGTTGGAACATTCAGTACTTC. Encoded protein: CAISETNRADSWNIQYF.

The CDR3 DNA reads as TGTGCCAGCAGCTCCGTACAGGGAACCTCCTACGAGCAGTACTTC. As protein: CASSSVQGTSYEQYF. The V and J genes are TRBV7-8 and TRBJ2-7; the D gene is possibly TRBD1 (6 bases). CDR3 length: 15 residues. Germline assignment: CDR1 SGHVS and CDR2 FQNEAQ. The ends were cut back, 4 bases at V and 0 bases at J, with 13 bases in the middle.

The J gene is TRBJ1-4, the V gene TRBV6-5; 7 bases agree with TRBD1. This CDR3 is built from 15 residues. Losses at the gene ends were 4 bases for V and 2 bases for J; bases not matched to a gene: 4. The germline V gene encodes CDR1 MNHEY and CDR2 SVGAGI. Written as DNA, the CDR3 is TGTGCCAGCAGTTTCGCGGACAGGACTAATGAAAAACTGTTTTTT. It is translated as CASSFADRTNEKLFF.

The rearrangement uses TRBV10-3 and TRBJ2-1; 8 bases are a match to TRBD2. The CDR3 spans 15 residues. Germline assignment: CDR1 ENHRY and CDR2 SYGVKD. V dropped 5 bases and J dropped 7; count of bases not matched to a gene: 10. CDR3 loop: CAISRVSGSENEQFF. The CDR3 DNA sequence: TGTGCCATCAGTAGAGTGAGCGGGAGTGAGAATGAGCAGTTCTTC.

The chain has TRBV18 and TRBJ2-5, with 7 bases fitting TRBD2. Germline lookup yields CDR1 KGHSH and CDR2 LQKENI. This CDR3 comprises 16 residues. V gave up 3 bases and J gave up 5 bases; unmatched junction bases: 12. CDR3 nucleotide sequence: TGTGCCAGCTCACCTCGAGTGGGAGGGACTTCGGAGACCCAGTACTTC. Translating gives CASSPRVGGTSETQYF.

This clone was recorded only once. Other nucleotide sequences from this sample produce the same CDR3. The V call is TRBV5-1, the J call TRBJ1-6; D is uncertain. Trimming removed 0 bases at V and 7 bases at J, with 5 bases between. CDR1 is SGHRS, CDR2 YFSETQ, per germline. CDR3 size: 13 residues. For the CDR3, the DNA is TGCGCCAGCAGCTTGGAGATAAATTCACCCCTCCACTTT. This encodes CASSLEINSPLHF.

This clone was detected a few times. V is TRBV27 and J is TRBJ1-4; 9 nucleotides align to TRBD1. The CDR3 extends over 12 amino acids. Germline CDR1 reads MNHEY; CDR2 reads SMNVEV (reference sequence). V lost 6 bases, J lost 8 bases, and 1 base stayed unmatched. This CDR3 is CASRTGGEKLFF. In DNA, the CDR3 is TGTGCCAGCAGAACAGGGGGCGAAAAACTGTTTTTT.

The chain uses TRBV19 and TRBJ2-7; D call uncertain. V lost 0 bases and J lost 5, with 14 bases in between. This CDR3 spans 15 amino acids. From germline, CDR1 is LNHDA and CDR2 SQIVND (reference sequence). CDR3 sequence (DNA): TGTGCCAGTAGTATAGATCCAGGTAGCTTCAACGAGCAGTACTTC. Residues: CASSIDPGSFNEQYF.

V is TRBV19 and J is TRBJ1-5; D uncertain. With 6 bases removed from V and 1 base from J, the gap between germline ends came to 10 bases. Per germline, CDR1 LNHDA and CDR2 SQIVND (reference sequence). CDR3 size: 14 residues. CDR3 nucleotide sequence: TGTGCCAGTAGAGACGTTCTGAGCAATCAGCCCCAGCATTTT. The encoded protein is CASRDVLSNQPQHF.

A single count supports this clone. This chain links TRBV7-8 with TRBJ2-3; 7 bases are shared with TRBD2. Germline loops: CDR1 SGHVS, CDR2 FQNEAQ. The CDR3 loop spans 16 amino acids. J lost 0 bases, V lost 5 bases, and 8 bases had no gene match. CDR3 amino acids: CASSPARGLSTDTQYF. Written as DNA, the CDR3 is TGTGCCAGCAGCCCAGCGCGGGGACTAAGCACAGATACGCAGTATTTT.

V usage is TRBV27 and J usage is TRBJ1-1, with 7 bases identical to TRBD1. From germline, CDR1 is MNHEY and CDR2 SMNVEV (reference sequence). CDR3 length: 17 amino acids. V shed 4 bases and J 4 bases; nucleotides not matched to a gene: 15. Here the CDR3 reads CASSSYLQGLRSTEAFF. The CDR3, as DNA: TGTGCCAGCAGTTCATACCTACAGGGGCTCAGGAGCACTGAAGCTTTCTTT.

J is TRBJ2-5 and V is TRBV10-3; 11 bases agree with TRBD1. The V gene end was trimmed by 7 bases and the J gene end by 3 bases; junction bases not matched to a gene: 4. The germline CDR1 and CDR2 sequences are ENHRY and SYGVKD. This CDR3 region has 14 residues. The CDR3 nucleotides are TGTGCCATCAAATCGGGACAGGGGGAAGAGACCCAGTACTTC. It yields the protein CAIKSGQGEETQYF.

This chain joins TRBV19 and TRBJ2-1, with 7 bases identical to TRBD2. Germline CDR1 reads LNHDA; CDR2 reads SQIVND (reference sequence). The CDR3 sequence is 16 residues long. V dropped 6 bases and J dropped 8; count of bases not matched to a gene: 16. In DNA form, the CDR3 reads TGTGCCAGTAGACCCGGGTGGCTAGCGGCCGTGGATGAGCAGTTCTTC. Translating it yields CASRPGWLAAVDEQFF.